Presented here are 23 T cell receptor beta chains from one specimen sequenced in a study of blood T cell repertoires in COVID-19 (dated by TCRdb to 2020 to 2022). The library was generated by the immunoSEQ multiplex PCR assay. What TCRdb holds here is the immuneACCESS table cut down to in-frame rearrangements. Part of the clones is not present; checked against another copy, under half of the missing clones reflect an unresolved V gene, and the others are unexplained. For this sample there are roughly 160,000 clones; more than 85% appear just once. The ten largest clones represent almost 1% of the sample. Sequences were obtained from peripheral blood. The receptor source for this set is a man aged 18 to 35 with acute or convalescent COVID-19.

The chain is built from TRBV30 and TRBJ1-4; D ambiguous. Germline V CDR1 and CDR2: GTSNPN, SVGIG (reference sequence). Trimming shortened V by 4 bases and J by 13 bases, and 16 bases separated the two germline ends. The CDR3 runs 12 residues. CDR3 sequence (DNA): TGTGCCTGGACGGGAACCCTGACGAGACTGTTTTTT. Translation gives CAWTGTLTRLFF.

J is TRBJ1-5 and V is TRBV5-6, with 11 bases fitting TRBD1. The CDR3 has 19 residues. Unmatched junction bases numbered 12, after V lost 4 bases and J lost 0 bases. Germline V CDR1 and CDR2: SGHDT, YYEEEE. The CDR3 protein is CASSPWLGTGGNSNQPQHF. Written as DNA, the CDR3 is TGTGCCAGCAGCCCTTGGTTGGGGACAGGGGGTAATAGCAATCAGCCCCAGCATTTT. Filled out from reference TRBV5-6 and TRBJ1-5, the complete variable domain reads DAGVTQSPTHLIKTRGQQVTLRCSPKSGHDTVSWYQQALGQGPQFIFQYYEEEERQRGNFPDRFSGHQFPNYSSELNVNALLLGDSALYLCASSPWLGTGGNSNQPQHFGDGTRLSIL.

This chain links TRBV18 with TRBJ1-6, with 8 bases that match TRBD1. The CDR3 is 15 amino acids. V lost 5 bases to trimming and J lost 8 bases; unmatched junction nucleotides: 8. Looked up from germline, CDR1 is KGHSH and CDR2 is LQKENI. CDR3 in amino acids: CASSADRAGYSPLHF. In DNA, the CDR3 is TGTGCCAGCTCAGCGGACAGGGCGGGTTATTCACCCCTCCACTTT.

The rearrangement links TRBV27 to TRBJ1-1; 7 nucleotides agree with TRBD1. CDR3 length equals 15 residues. With 5 bases clipped from V and 4 bases from J, the junction kept 10 bases outside the gene matches. Germline assignment: CDR1 MNHEY and CDR2 SMNVEV (reference sequence). The CDR3 sequence: CASSPRGQAGTEAFF. Here the CDR3 DNA reads TGTGCCAGCAGTCCTCGTGGACAGGCCGGCACTGAAGCTTTCTTT.

J is TRBJ2-1 and V is TRBV7-9, with 9 bases matching TRBD2. Trimming took 2 bases from V and 6 from J; bases not matched to a gene: 8. The CDR3 sequence is 16 residues long. The germline V gene encodes CDR1 SEHNR and CDR2 FQNEAQ (reference sequence). CDR3 sequence reads: CASSLRGGGAFNEQFF. Here the CDR3 DNA reads TGTGCCAGCAGCTTAAGAGGCGGGGGGGCCTTCAATGAGCAGTTCTTC.

The chain carries TRBV19 and TRBJ1-4; D remains unclear. Trimming pared 7 bases from V and 4 bases from J, leaving 10 bases between. Looked up from germline, CDR1 is LNHDA and CDR2 is SQIVND (reference sequence). This CDR3 has 13 residues. CDR3 residues: CASNDNGNEKLFF. The CDR3 region has the DNA TGTGCCAGTAATGACAACGGTAATGAAAAACTGTTTTTT.

V gene TRBV10-3 combines with J gene TRBJ1-1; D is possibly TRBD1 (6 bases). Germline V gives CDR1 ENHRY, CDR2 SYGVKD. Trimming removed 5 bases from V and 5 bases from J, with 21 bases in between. The CDR3 is 16 amino acids. The CDR3 region is CAISPGTYGKGTEAFF. The CDR3 DNA is TGTGCCATCAGTCCCGGGACATATGGAAAGGGAACTGAAGCTTTCTTT.

Here the CDR3 reads CASSLKQLAASGELFF. The CDR3 bases are TGCGCCAGCAGCTTGAAACAGCTGGCCGCGTCCGGGGAGCTGTTTTTT. J is TRBJ2-2 and V is TRBV5-1; D unresolved. The CDR3 consists of 16 residues. The germline V gene has CDR1 SGHRS and CDR2 YFSETQ. Trimming stripped 1 base from V and 6 bases from J, with 16 bases between. Full variable domain (rest looked up from reference TRBV5-1 and TRBJ2-2): KAGVTQTPRYLIKTRGQQVTLSCSPISGHRSVSWYQQTPGQGLQFLFEYFSETQRNKGNFPGRFSGRQFSNSRSEMNVSTLELGDSALYLCASSLKQLAASGELFFGEGSRLTVL.

V is TRBV9 and J is TRBJ2-3, with 8 bases fitting TRBD2. CDR1 and CDR2 (germline): SGDLS, YYNGEE. The V segment lost 3 bases and the J segment 4 bases; nucleotides outside the gene matches: 7. The CDR3 runs to 15 residues. The CDR3 coding sequence is TGTGCCAGCAGCGAACGGGGGGGCGGGCCAGATACGCAGTATTTT. Translating gives CASSERGGGPDTQYF.

This clone has just a few counts. J is TRBJ1-4 and V is TRBV2; TRBD1 matches at 7 bases. The V segment lost 3 bases and the J segment 10 bases; nucleotides outside the gene matches: 8. This CDR3 region has 14 residues. Germline CDR1 reads SNHLY; CDR2 reads FYNNEI. CDR3 sequence reads: CASSDRQGDPKLFF. The CDR3 bases are TGTGCCAGCAGTGATCGGCAGGGGGACCCAAAACTGTTTTTT.

The chain links TRBV25-1 to TRBJ1-6; the D is unclear. This CDR3 is 14 amino acids long. V gave up 4 bases and J gave up 7 bases, with 11 bases separating them. Per germline, CDR1 MGHDK and CDR2 SYGVNS. DNA for the CDR3: TGTGCCAGCAGTGCTGAGGATACCAATTCACCCCTCCACTTT. Protein product: CASSAEDTNSPLHF.

The J gene is TRBJ2-5, the V gene TRBV9, with a weak D call TRBD1 (5 bases). Germline CDR1 reads SGDLS; CDR2 reads YYNGEE. The CDR3 extends over 14 amino acids. Trimming shortened V by 0 bases and J by 5 bases, and 11 bases separated the two germline ends. The CDR3 DNA is TGTGCCAGCAGCGTAGACTGGGGCTTGGAGACCCAGTACTTC. This codes for CASSVDWGLETQYF. Supplemented by reference TRBV9 and TRBJ2-5, the full variable domain reads DSGVTQTPKHLITATGQRVTLRCSPRSGDLSVYWYQQSLDQGLQFLIQYYNGEERAKGNILERFSAQQFPDLHSELNLSSLELGDSALYFCASSVDWGLETQYFGPGTRLLVL.

The rearrangement uses TRBV7-6 and TRBJ1-1; unclear D gene. Deletions cut 1 base from V and 1 base from J, with 4 bases between. This CDR3 spans 13 amino acids. The V gene's germline CDR1 is SGHVS and CDR2 FNYEAQ. The CDR3: CASSLDRNTEAFF. For the CDR3, the DNA is TGTGCCAGCAGCTTAGACAGGAACACTGAAGCTTTCTTT. Filled out from reference TRBV7-6 and TRBJ1-1, the complete variable domain reads GAGVSQSPRYKVTKRGQDVALRCDPISGHVSLYWYRQALGQGPEFLTYFNYEAQQDKSGLPNDRFSAERPEGSISTLTIQRTEQRDSAMYRCASSLDRNTEAFFGQGTRLTVV.

The genes are TRBV27 and TRBJ1-4, with D tentatively TRBD1 (6 bases). The germline V gene encodes CDR1 MNHEY and CDR2 SMNVEV (reference sequence). Trimming removed 0 bases from V and 2 bases from J, with 13 bases in between. This CDR3 spans 17 amino acids. The CDR3 loop reads CASSLSADRSTNEKLFF. The CDR3 DNA sequence: TGTGCCAGCAGTTTATCTGCAGACAGGTCCACTAATGAAAAACTGTTTTTT.

The chain links TRBV2 to TRBJ2-1; D might be TRBD1 (5 bases). The CDR3 sequence is 13 residues long. CDR1 and CDR2 from the germline V gene are SNHLY and FYNNEI. Between the trimmed V and J ends, which lost 5 bases and 5 bases, there was a span of 10 bases. The DNA of the CDR3 is TGTGCCAGCAGTCCAGACAGAAACAATGAGCAGTTCTTC. Its translation: CASSPDRNNEQFF.

The chain combines TRBV5-4 with TRBJ2-7; 7 bases map to TRBD1. With 4 bases clipped from V and 4 bases from J, the junction kept 5 bases outside the gene matches. CDR1 and CDR2 from the germline V gene are SGHNT and YYREEE (reference sequence). The CDR3 runs to 13 residues. The CDR3 nucleotides read TGTGCCAGCAGCCGGGACAGAGAGTACGAGCAGTACTTC. Translation: CASSRDREYEQYF.

The CDR3, as DNA: TGTGCCAGCAGCCCCCGGGATACCCCCAGCACCGGGGAGCTGTTTTTT. Protein product: CASSPRDTPSTGELFF. The chain uses TRBV7-7 and TRBJ2-2, with TRBD2 as a possible D gene (5 bases). The germline V gene encodes CDR1 SSHAT and CDR2 FNYEAQ (reference sequence). The germline V and J ends were trimmed by 5 bases and 4 bases, with 17 bases remaining between them. The CDR3 contains 16 residues. The full variable domain, rest sourced from reference TRBV7-7 and TRBJ2-2, is GAGVSQSPRYKVTKRGQDVTLRCDPISSHATLYWYQQALGQGPEFLTYFNYEAQPDKSGLPSDRFSAERPEGSISTLTIQRTEQRDSAMYRCASSPRDTPSTGELFFGEGSRLTVL.

The CDR3 here is CASRPTGQGTEPQHF. CDR3 sequence (DNA): TGTGCCAGTAGACCTACGGGACAGGGCACTGAGCCCCAGCATTTT. The chain couples TRBV19 to TRBJ1-5, with TRBD1 matching 9 bases. Unmatched junction bases numbered 11, after V lost 6 bases and J lost 8 bases. CDR1 LNHDA and CDR2 SQIVND come from the germline V gene (reference sequence). This CDR3 comprises 15 residues.

The J gene is TRBJ2-1, the V gene TRBV2, with a tentative D call TRBD1 (6 bases). The CDR3 length is 16 residues. The V and J ends lost 6 bases and 3 bases respectively, with 18 bases between them. Looked up from germline, CDR1 is SNHLY and CDR2 is FYNNEI. The CDR3 sequence is CASSATGKNFYNEQFF. CDR3 in DNA: TGTGCCAGCAGCGCTACAGGGAAGAACTTCTACAATGAGCAGTTCTTC.

The CDR3 is CAWSVRSDEQYF. DNA for the CDR3: TGTGCCTGGAGTGTACGATCAGACGAGCAGTACTTC. The rearrangement links TRBV30 to TRBJ2-7; D call uncertain. Trimming shortened V by 0 bases and J by 5 bases, and 8 bases separated the two germline ends. Germline CDR1 is GTSNPN and CDR2 is SVGIG (reference sequence). CDR3 length: 12 residues.

The J gene is TRBJ1-4, the V gene TRBV18; D is ambiguous. CDR1 and CDR2 (germline): KGHSH, LQKENI. The germline V and J ends were trimmed by 3 bases and 8 bases, with 10 bases remaining between them. This CDR3 is built from 13 residues. CDR3 sequence reads: CASSPGRGEKLFF. As DNA, the CDR3 is TGTGCCAGCTCACCCGGACGAGGGGAAAAACTGTTTTTT.

This clone is a singleton in its sample. The gene calls are TRBV12-3 or TRBV12-4 and TRBJ1-5; D remains unclear. V shed 6 bases and J shed 4 bases, with 10 bases lying between them. The CDR3 length is 13 residues. The CDR3 DNA is TGTGCCAGCAGACCTGGAGCTAATCAGCCCCAGCATTTT. Residues: CASRPGANQPQHF.

The rearrangement joins TRBV19 to TRBJ2-1; 8 bases agree with TRBD2. The junction had 6 bases not matched to a gene; V was cut back by 3 bases and J by 2 bases. This CDR3 comprises 16 residues. Germline CDR1 reads LNHDA; CDR2 reads SQIVND (reference sequence). As DNA, the CDR3 is TGTGCCAGTAGTATTACCGGGACTAGGCCCTACAATGAGCAGTTCTTC. Translating it yields CASSITGTRPYNEQFF.